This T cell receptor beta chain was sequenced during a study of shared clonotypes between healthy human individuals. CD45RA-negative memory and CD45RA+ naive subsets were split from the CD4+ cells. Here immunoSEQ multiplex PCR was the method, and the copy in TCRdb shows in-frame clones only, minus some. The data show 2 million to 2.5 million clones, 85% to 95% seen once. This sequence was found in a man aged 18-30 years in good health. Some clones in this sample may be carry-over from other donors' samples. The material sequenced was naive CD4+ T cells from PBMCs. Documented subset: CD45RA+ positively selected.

Written as DNA, the CDR3 is TGCAGTGCGGTTGGTGGGAATGAGCAGTTCTTC. It yields the protein CSAVGGNEQFF. This chain links TRBV20-1 with TRBJ2-1; D remains ambiguous. V lost 6 bases and J 7 bases, leaving 10 bases between the germline ends. CDR1 is DFQATT and CDR2 is SNEGSKA in the germline V gene (reference sequence). This CDR3 comprises 11 residues.